Described below is a single TCR beta chain sequence and its context. Unique molecular identifiers were used to barcode this TCRbeta library. MiXCR, applied by TCRdb to the PCR reads, yields one record per CDR3 protein. The sample includes approximately 89,000 distinct CDR3 sequences, about a sixth of them seen just once. The CDR3 spans 19 residues. Germline V CDR1 and CDR2: SNHLY, FYNNEI. Trimming shortened V by 6 bases and J by 0 bases, and 26 bases separated the two germline ends. The sample comes from a study of T-cell reconstitution after alpha-beta-depleted transplantation in children. The sequencing here drew on PBMCs, mostly from graft donor cells, taken 180 days after TCRalphabeta/CD19-depleted stem cell transplant. The chain is built from TRBV2 and TRBJ1-1; TRBD1 might be the D (6 bases). This clonotype was sampled from a male patient between 2 and 9 years old who had a stem cell transplant for acute lymphoblastic leukemia, so the T cells may come from the graft donor. The CDR3 DNA reads as TGTGCCAGCAGGCTTAACAGGGACCCCATTACCATCATGAACACTGAAGCTTTCTTT. This translates into CASRLNRDPITIMNTEAFF.